This T cell receptor (beta chain) was retrieved from a study of molecular identifiers for immune sequencing clone quantification (dated 2018 in TCRdb). In terms of the full investigation: For a replicate experiment, the RNA from either approximately 20,000 or 100,000 naive CD8 T cells was divided into five aliquots, and four of those aliquots went on to sequencing. This methods study benchmarked molecular-identifier clustering-based TCR repertoire sequencing (MIDCIRS) and TCR RNA copy counting, using CD8 T cells to do so. Study-wide conclusions, independent of this receptor: When barcode sub-clustering was not used, chimeric consensus sequences inflated TCR diversity, with chimeras reaching as high as 47%. The naive libraries included spiked-in Jurkat TCR RNA (roughly 9 copies' worth), and this RNA is not part of the donor repertoire. In CMV-specific effector cells, clones with more than 20 RNA copies contained over 99% of molecules, whereas in naive cells such clones contained under 1% of molecules. Highly expanded clone sizes could be underestimated if identical TCR molecules share a barcode. About 2.9 recovered TCR RNA copies per cell were obtained by modeling, versus roughly 10 by digital PCR, implying a capture efficiency of 25% to 30%. Even against a background of roughly 1 million naive CD8 T cells, spiked-in Jurkat TCR RNA amounting to a single cell's worth was reported to be detectable.

Libraries were built with PCR. The data were produced on a NextSeq 500. Bulk TCR libraries were prepared as previously described, using TCR primers listed in Table S5. Total RNA was purified with the Qiagen AllPrep DNA/RNA kit. Before analysis, reads from multiple sequencing runs of one library were combined. Per the source publication's procedure: Reads were retained only if the reads had an exact TCR constant sequence, and the retained reads were trimmed to 150 nt and grouped according to their 12-nt molecular barcodes. Reads inside each barcode group were sub-clustered using a 15% Levenshtein threshold, and a quality-weighted consensus sequence was constructed for each RNA molecule. Non-functional sequences were filtered out, along with any lower-count sequence sitting one edit away from another sequence. Based on a fit of two negative binomial distributions, barcode sub-clusters having less than 20% of the maximum read count were discarded. Through fastp at Q25 and MiXCR, TCRdb rebuilt clones from the public reads, retaining in-frame beta chains. Each CDR3 protein gets just one entry, which takes the most common genes and DNA from the rows behind it. TCRdb, not the original authors, processed these V and J calls. Present in this sample are about 630,000 distinct CDR3 sequences, 25% of which were seen just once. The ten largest clonotypes hold 0.7% to 0.95% of the sample.

Libraries of naive CD8 T cells were built from anywhere between roughly 18,000 and 1,000,000 sorted cells, with 10%, 30% or 50% of the purified RNA used. On a BD FACSAria II, naive CD8 T cells were FACS-sorted as CD8+CD4-CCR7+CD45RA+ and collected into RLT Plus buffer. Detection sensitivity was tested by spiking Jurkat RNA equal to over 8 TCR copies' worth into samples containing about 19,000-1,000,000 naive CD8 T cells. CD8 T cells were enriched with RosetteSep CD8+ T Cell Enrichment Cocktail and Ficoll-Paque, followed by ACK red cell lysis. As concerns this clonotype: Its recognized antigen is unknown. No qualities accompany the bases; no much larger clone lies one base away.

The TCR sequence derives from a human donor in good health. Some libraries in this study had Jurkat cell RNA spiked in. Sequenced input: naive CD8+ T cells from blood, with Jurkat cell RNA spiked in. The meaning of the sample's cell subset or site label: FACS-sorted CD8+CD4-CCR7+CD45RA+ naive T cells.

Read as DNA, the sequence is TGCAGCGTTGTCAGCGGGGGGTCCACTGCTCGGTTAGATACGCAGTATTTT. Its protein reads: CSVVSGGSTARLDTQYF. The rearranged chain carries TRBV29-1 and TRBJ2-3; 9 bases in between match TRBD2. The germline V end is reduced by 4 bases and the J end by 5 bases; junction bases left unmatched: 16. CDR1 SQVTM and CDR2 ANQGSEA are derived from the germline V gene. Counted from cysteine to phenylalanine, this CDR3 has 17 amino acids. The retained sequence is limited to the CDR3, 51 bases, with the frame set at the first base.